This T cell receptor beta chain was captured by sequencing in a study of CD8 T cells in ankylosing spondylitis. The CDR3 extends over 15 amino acids. CDR1 MDHEN and CDR2 SYDVKM come from the germline V gene. V lost 5 bases and J 0 bases, leaving 14 bases between the germline ends. Quantitative barcoded 5'-RACE was used to prepare TCR beta libraries. TCRdb fed the 5' RACE reads into MiXCR, producing one record per CDR3 protein. The repertoire holds 150,000 to 200,000 distinct CDR3 sequences, with about 18% as singletons. This clonotype occurred once. Its cognate antigen is unknown. General study results and limits: What seemed typical of ankylosing spondylitis blood was a TCR beta motif built from eight highly homologous variants. Reactive arthritis synovial fluid and blood previously showed some of these motif variants.

J is TRBJ2-7 and V is TRBV28; D gene ambiguous. The sequence was obtained from a male donor with ankylosing spondylitis or in good health (not recorded which). Material: blood, either unsorted or a sorted T cell fraction (not recorded which). In nucleotides, the CDR3 is TGTGCCAGCAGTCCGGATCGGGCGAGCTCCTACGAGCAGTACTTC. Translating gives CASSPDRASSYEQYF.